The 19 T cell receptor beta chains below all came from one sample that was sequenced in a study of vaccination effects on CD4 cells after COVID-19 (dated by TCRdb to the early 2020s). In the ViraFEST assay, PBMC were stimulated with viral peptide pools, and antigen-specific CD4+ T cell clonotypes were then identified by expansion using TCR sequencing. After about 10 days of culture, CD4+ T cells were isolated with the EasySep CD4+ T cell isolation kit. Healthy vaccine recipients had no prior SARS-CoV-2 infection, confirmed by negative nucleocapsid antibodies before and after vaccination. Their specific antigens are unknown. The method behind the library was the immunoSEQ multiplex PCR assay. Not all clones reach the TCRdb copy of this immuneACCESS table, which keeps in-frame sequences only. Checked studies attribute under half of the gap to unresolved V genes and leave the rest unexplained. The sample table holds roughly 41,000 clones, of which around 68% were seen once. Approximately 25% of the sample rests with the top ten.

The sequencing used CD4+ T cells from PBMCs cultured with HCoV-OC43 spike peptides, collected before COVID-19 vaccination. The meaning of the sample's cell subset or site label: HCoV-OC43 spike overlapping peptide pool stimulation. Receptor source: a human donor who received a COVID-19 vaccine.

The chain joins TRBV10-3 to TRBJ2-5; TRBD1 or TRBD2 may be the D gene (6 bases each). CDR3 length: 13 residues. Germline V CDR1 and CDR2: ENHRY, SYGVKD. Trimming removed 11 bases at V and 4 bases at J, with 17 bases between. This CDR3 is CAVGGGPVETQYF. CDR3 DNA: TGTGCCGTTGGAGGGGGGCCGGTAGAGACCCAGTACTTC.

In this sample, this clone turned up once. The chain combines TRBV6-5 with TRBJ2-7; D gene ambiguous. The CDR3 length is 15 residues. Germline V gene data show CDR1 as MNHEY and CDR2 as SVGAGI. V was clipped by 0 bases and J by 4 bases, with 13 bases between them. CDR3 DNA: TGTGCCAGCAGTTACTCGTGGGCGTCCGGATACGAGCAGTACTTC. Its translation: CASSYSWASGYEQYF.

The V gene is TRBV27, the J gene TRBJ2-1, with D possibly being TRBD1 (6 bases). V was cut by 6 bases and J by 1 base, with 10 bases left in between. CDR3 size: 14 residues. Germline V lookup: CDR1 MNHEY, CDR2 SMNVEV (reference sequence). The CDR3, as DNA: TGTGCCAGCAGCCCTAGGGGGTCCTACAATGAGCAGTTCTTC. As protein: CASSPRGSYNEQFF.

This clone was found many times. The J gene is TRBJ2-1, the V gene TRBV11-3; D unresolved. Trimming pared 2 bases from V and 7 bases from J, leaving 12 bases between. The germline CDR1 and CDR2 sequences are SGHNT and YENEEA. This CDR3 contains 14 residues. CDR3 amino acids: CASSLRGRKNEQFF. CDR3 nucleotide sequence: TGTGCCAGCAGCTTACGAGGAAGGAAAAATGAGCAGTTCTTC.

This clone occurred a few times. The V call is TRBV19, the J call TRBJ1-6, with 10 bases matching TRBD1. This CDR3 has 16 amino acids. Trimming cost V 3 bases and J 8 bases; bases outside gene matches: 7. CDR1 is LNHDA and CDR2 is SQIVND in the germline V gene (reference sequence). The CDR3 coding sequence is TGTGCCAGTAGTATTACGGACAGGGGGTATCATTCACCCCTCCACTTT. It encodes CASSITDRGYHSPLHF. Based on the CDR3 plus reference TRBV19 and TRBJ1-6, the full variable domain is DGGITQSPKYLFRKEGQNVTLSCEQNLNHDAMYWYRQDPGQGLRLIYYSQIVNDFQKGDIAEGYSVSREKKESFPLTVTSAQKNPTAFYLCASSITDRGYHSPLHFGNGTRLTVT.

V usage is TRBV7-2 and J usage is TRBJ2-3; tentatively, D is TRBD1 (6 bases). Trimming took 5 bases from V and 6 from J, leaving 18 bases between them. CDR3 length: 15 residues. From germline, CDR1 is SGHTA and CDR2 FQGNSA. CDR3 DNA: TGTGCCAGCAGCCTTAACCCTACAGGGTTGGATACGCAGTATTTT. Its protein is CASSLNPTGLDTQYF.

A remark on this clone: This sample includes further DNA sequences coding for the same CDR3. The rearrangement joins TRBV20-1 to TRBJ1-2; D is ambiguous. The CDR3 spans 10 residues. V lost 1 base and J lost 4, with 1 base in between. The germline V gene has CDR1 DFQATT and CDR2 SNEGSKA (reference sequence). The CDR3 loop reads CSARAYGYTF. Here the CDR3 DNA reads TGCAGTGCTAGAGCCTATGGCTACACCTTC.

V is TRBV6-5 and J is TRBJ1-6, with TRBD1 matching over 8 bases. CDR1 and CDR2 from the germline V gene are MNHEY and SVGAGI. V was pared by 0 bases and J by 5 bases, with 3 bases of the junction left unmatched. This CDR3 comprises 16 residues. Written as DNA, the CDR3 is TGTGCCAGCAGTTACTCTGGGACAGGAGATAATTCACCCCTCCACTTT. Residues: CASSYSGTGDNSPLHF.

This chain connects TRBV5-1 to TRBJ2-7, with TRBD2 matching 10 bases. Germline assignment: CDR1 SGHRS and CDR2 YFSETQ. Trimming removed 4 bases from V and 2 bases from J; junction bases left unmatched: 6. The CDR3 spans 15 residues. The CDR3, as DNA: TGCGCCAGCAGCGCGACTAGCGGGTTTGCCTACGAGCAGTACTTC. Translating it yields CASSATSGFAYEQYF.

This clone was counted once. The rearrangement uses TRBV6-1 and TRBJ2-2, with 9 positions matching TRBD2. Trimming took 2 bases from V and 7 from J; bases not matched to a gene: 11. The germline gives CDR1 MNHNS, CDR2 SASEGT. The CDR3 consists of 17 residues. The CDR3 coding sequence is TGTGCCAGCAGTGAACAGGGAGCGGGGGGTCCTGGCGGGGAGCTGTTTTTT. Amino acids: CASSEQGAGGPGGELFF.

The V call is TRBV11-3, the J call TRBJ2-2; 8 nucleotides align to TRBD1. Germline lookup yields CDR1 SGHNT and CDR2 YENEEA. This CDR3 has 15 residues. V lost 5 bases and J lost 0; bases outside the gene matches: 2. CDR3 sequence reads: CASSLGQANTGELFF. In nucleotides, the CDR3 is TGTGCCAGCAGCCTGGGACAGGCGAACACCGGGGAGCTGTTTTTT.

This clone was observed a single time. This chain connects TRBV10-3 to TRBJ1-2; D perhaps matches TRBD1 (6 bases). In germline, CDR1 is ENHRY, CDR2 SYGVKD. V dropped 6 bases and J dropped 8 bases, with 22 bases sitting between them. CDR3 length: 15 amino acids. The CDR3: CAISRELQGGSGYTF. DNA of the CDR3: TGTGCCATCAGCCGCGAACTACAGGGAGGGTCAGGCTACACCTTC.

CDR3 amino acids: CASSFGRSGRPREGNEQFF. CDR3 coding DNA: TGTGCCAGCAGCTTCGGACGTAGCGGGAGGCCGCGGGAGGGAAATGAGCAGTTCTTC. J is TRBJ2-1 and V is TRBV5-6, with 10 positions matching TRBD2. Losses at the gene ends were 2 bases for V and 7 bases for J; bases not matched to a gene: 18. Germline V gene lookup returns CDR1 SGHDT and CDR2 YYEEEE. CDR3 length: 19 amino acids.

This clone occurred a few times. This rearrangement joins TRBV2 to TRBJ2-1; weak D call: TRBD1 (6 bases). V dropped 4 bases and J dropped 0 bases, with 10 bases sitting between them. Germline assignment: CDR1 SNHLY and CDR2 FYNNEI. This CDR3 comprises 15 residues. CDR3 sequence (DNA): TGTGCCAGCAGTGTAAGGGGGAGCTCCTACAATGAGCAGTTCTTC. This encodes CASSVRGSSYNEQFF.

The chain recombines TRBV6-2 or TRBV6-3 with TRBJ1-1, with D perhaps TRBD1 (6 bases). Germline V gene lookup returns CDR1 MNHEY and CDR2 SVGEGT. CDR3 size: 16 residues. The V gene lost 0 bases and the J gene lost 1 base, with 12 bases spanning the gap. The CDR3 bases are TGTGCCAGCAGTTACTCGTGGGGGGCAGGGAACACTGAAGCTTTCTTT. Protein product: CASSYSWGAGNTEAFF.

The rearrangement links TRBV4-1 to TRBJ1-2; D unresolved. The CDR3 loop spans 15 amino acids. Germline CDR1 is MGHRA and CDR2 is YSYEKL. The ends were cut back, 0 bases at V and 7 bases at J, with 15 bases in the middle. For the CDR3, the DNA is TGCGCCAGCAGCCAAGAAGACGGGTGGGTCTCTGGCTACACCTTC. This codes for CASSQEDGWVSGYTF.

This chain connects TRBV7-8 to TRBJ2-4; TRBD2 matches 10 bases. The CDR3 is 19 amino acids. After removal of 1 base from V and 1 base from J, the junction contained 10 bases not matched to a gene. CDR1 is SGHVS, CDR2 FQNEAQ, per germline. CDR3 region: CASSLEELAGSGAKNIQYF. CDR3 DNA: TGTGCCAGCAGCTTAGAGGAACTAGCGGGATCCGGGGCCAAAAACATTCAGTACTTC.

The chain links TRBV10-3 to TRBJ1-1; D not resolved. Germline V gene sequence: CDR1 ENHRY, CDR2 SYGVKD. The CDR3 has 14 amino acids. The V end was cut by 10 bases, the J end by 1 base, with 16 bases between. DNA for the CDR3: TGTGCCACCAATTCCGGGTGGAGGAACACTGAAGCTTTCTTT. Translation: CATNSGWRNTEAFF.

The chain couples TRBV9 to TRBJ1-3; 7 bases map to TRBD1. Germline loops: CDR1 SGDLS, CDR2 YYNGEE. The trim removed 0 bases at V and 4 bases at J, leaving 7 bases unmatched. The length of the CDR3 is 16 residues. CDR3 DNA: TGTGCCAGCAGCGTAGAGCCAGGGGGGGGAGGAAACACCATATATTTT. It is translated as CASSVEPGGGGNTIYF.